This TCR beta chain was captured in a study of blood T cell repertoires in COVID-19. Study-level background: T cells, B-cell-depleted T cells, or PBMCs provided the cDNA or gDNA that served as material.

The CDR3 covers 13 residues. Deletions cut 5 bases from V and 5 bases from J, with 12 bases between. Germline CDR1 reads LNHDA; CDR2 reads SQIVND (reference sequence). Source study methods: Reference gene primer amplification in the assay estimated nucleated cell counts. Using immunoSEQ multiplex PCR, the repertoire was profiled, and TCRdb retains in-frame clones only, with some absent. D and trimming were read from the DNA, whereas the V and J calls and clone size are those reported in that table. The repertoire holds roughly 150,000 clones, with around 75% as singletons. This chain joins TRBV19 and TRBJ2-5, with D possibly matching TRBD2 (6 bases). The clonotype originates from a woman of 80 years or more with acute or convalescent COVID-19. The sample comprised peripheral blood. The DNA for the CDR3 is TGTGCCAGTAGTGGGGGGTTAAGGGAGACCCAGTACTTC. It is translated as CASSGGLRETQYF.